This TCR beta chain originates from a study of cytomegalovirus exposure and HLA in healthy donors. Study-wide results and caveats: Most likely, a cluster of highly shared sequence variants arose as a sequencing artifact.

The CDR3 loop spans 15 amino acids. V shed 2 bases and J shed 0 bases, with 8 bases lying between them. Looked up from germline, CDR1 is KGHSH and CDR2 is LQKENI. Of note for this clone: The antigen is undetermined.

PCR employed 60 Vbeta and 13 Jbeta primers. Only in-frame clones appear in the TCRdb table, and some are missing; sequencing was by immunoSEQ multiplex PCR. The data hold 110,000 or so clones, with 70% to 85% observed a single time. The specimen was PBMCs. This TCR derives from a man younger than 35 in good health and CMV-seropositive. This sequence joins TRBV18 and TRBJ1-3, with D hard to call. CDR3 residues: CASSPVEFSGNTIYF. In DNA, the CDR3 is TGTGCCAGCTCACCAGTAGAGTTCTCTGGAAACACCATATATTTT.